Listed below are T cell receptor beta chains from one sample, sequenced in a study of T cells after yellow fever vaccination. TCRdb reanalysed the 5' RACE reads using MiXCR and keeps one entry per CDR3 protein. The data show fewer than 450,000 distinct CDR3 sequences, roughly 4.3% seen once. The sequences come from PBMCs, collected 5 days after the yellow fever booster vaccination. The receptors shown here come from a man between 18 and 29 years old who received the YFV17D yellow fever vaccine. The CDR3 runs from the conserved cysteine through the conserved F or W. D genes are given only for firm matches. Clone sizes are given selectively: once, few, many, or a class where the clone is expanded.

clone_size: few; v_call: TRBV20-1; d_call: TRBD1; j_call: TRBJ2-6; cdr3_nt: TGCAGTGCTAGCCGGGACAGGGTTTCTGGGGCCAACGTCCTGACTTTC; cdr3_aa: CSASRDRVSGANVLTF
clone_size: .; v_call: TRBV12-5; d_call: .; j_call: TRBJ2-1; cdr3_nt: TGTGCTAGTGGTTCCGACAGAAACAATGAGCAGTTCTTC; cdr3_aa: CASGSDRNNEQFF
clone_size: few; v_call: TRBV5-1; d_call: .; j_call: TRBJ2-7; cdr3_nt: TGCGCCAGCAGCTATCCAGGGGACGAGCAGTACTTC; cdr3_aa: CASSYPGDEQYF
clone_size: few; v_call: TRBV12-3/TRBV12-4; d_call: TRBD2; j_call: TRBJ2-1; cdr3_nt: TGTGCCAGCACCCCCCTAGCGGGGGGGTACAATGAGCAGTTCTTC; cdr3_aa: CASTPLAGGYNEQFF
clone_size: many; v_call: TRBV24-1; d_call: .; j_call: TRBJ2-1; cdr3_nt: TGTGCCACCAGTGTCACAAGTGGCAGTGAGCAGTTCTTC; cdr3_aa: CATSVTSGSEQFF
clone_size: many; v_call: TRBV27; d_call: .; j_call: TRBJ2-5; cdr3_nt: TGTGCCAGCGGGCAAGAGACCCAGTACTTC; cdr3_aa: CASGQETQYF
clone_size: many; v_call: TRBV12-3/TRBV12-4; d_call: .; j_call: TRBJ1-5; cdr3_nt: TGTGCCAGCAGTTTCGGGCGACGGCAGCCCCAGCATTTT; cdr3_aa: CASSFGRRQPQHF
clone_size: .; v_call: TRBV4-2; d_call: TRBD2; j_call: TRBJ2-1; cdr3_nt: TGTGCCAGCAGCCAAGAGTCGGGGGGGGATGAGCAGTTCTTC; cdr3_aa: CASSQESGGDEQFF
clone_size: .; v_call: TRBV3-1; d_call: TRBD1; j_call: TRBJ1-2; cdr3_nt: TGTGCCAGCAGCCATGCCGGACAGGGACACTATGGCTACACCTTC; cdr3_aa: CASSHAGQGHYGYTF
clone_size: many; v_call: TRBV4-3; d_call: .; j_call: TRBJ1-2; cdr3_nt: TGCGCCAGCAGCCAAGATAGGGGAAGCTATGGCTACACCTTC; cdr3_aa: CASSQDRGSYGYTF
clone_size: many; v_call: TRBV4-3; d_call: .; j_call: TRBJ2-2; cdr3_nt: TGCGCCAGCAGCCAAGATCTGGTAGTCGGGGAGCTGTTTTTT; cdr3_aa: CASSQDLVVGELFF
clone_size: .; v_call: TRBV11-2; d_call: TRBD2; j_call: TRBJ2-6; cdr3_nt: TGTGCCAGCAGCTCCCCGGGACTAGGGTACTCTGGGGCCAACGTCCTGACTTTC; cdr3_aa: CASSSPGLGYSGANVLTF
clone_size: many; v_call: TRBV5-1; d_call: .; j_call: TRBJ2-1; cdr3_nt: TGCGCCAGCAGCCCCGGACAGTGGGGGGGTGGTGAGCAGTTCTTC; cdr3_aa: CASSPGQWGGGEQFF
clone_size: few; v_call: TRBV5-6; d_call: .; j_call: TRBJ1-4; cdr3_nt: TGTGCCAGCAGCTCATTAGGGTCTAATGAAAAACTGTTTTTT; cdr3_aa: CASSSLGSNEKLFF
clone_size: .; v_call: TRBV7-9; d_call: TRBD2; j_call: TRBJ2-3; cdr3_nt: TGTGCCAGCAGCTTAGCCCCGTGGTCTAGCGGGGGGGATACGCAGTATTTT; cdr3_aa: CASSLAPWSSGGDTQYF
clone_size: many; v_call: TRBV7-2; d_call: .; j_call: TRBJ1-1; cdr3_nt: TGTGCCAGCAGCTTAGGATCAGGGCGAGCTGAAGCTTTCTTT; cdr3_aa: CASSLGSGRAEAFF
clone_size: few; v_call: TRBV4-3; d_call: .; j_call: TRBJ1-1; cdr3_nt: TGCGCCAGCAGCCCCTTCGGGAGCACTGAAGCTTTCTTT; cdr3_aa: CASSPFGSTEAFF
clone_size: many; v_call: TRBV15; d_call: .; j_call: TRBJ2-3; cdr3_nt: TGTGCCACCAGCAGTCCAGGAGGGGGAGAACCCCTACACACAGATACGCAGTATTTT; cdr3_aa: CATSSPGGGEPLHTDTQYF
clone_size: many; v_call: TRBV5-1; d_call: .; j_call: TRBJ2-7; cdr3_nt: TGCGCCAGCAGCTCCAGGGAACTCGGCTACGAGCAGTACTTC; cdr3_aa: CASSSRELGYEQYF
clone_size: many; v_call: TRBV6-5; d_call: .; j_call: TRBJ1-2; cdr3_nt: TGTGCCAGCAGCCTGAAGGGGAGCTATGGCTACACCTTC; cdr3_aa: CASSLKGSYGYTF
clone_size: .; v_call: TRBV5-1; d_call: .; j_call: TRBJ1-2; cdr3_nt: TGCGCCAGCAGGCTGGAAGAGACTGGTGGCTACACCTTC; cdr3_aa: CASRLEETGGYTF
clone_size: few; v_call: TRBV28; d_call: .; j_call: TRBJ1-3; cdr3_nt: TGTGCCACCCGACAGAGCTCTGGAAACACCATATATTTT; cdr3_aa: CATRQSSGNTIYF
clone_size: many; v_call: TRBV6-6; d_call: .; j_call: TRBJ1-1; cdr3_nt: TGTGCCATAGCGCCCTCAGGGTTTGCTGAAGCTTTCTTT; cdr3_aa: CAIAPSGFAEAFF
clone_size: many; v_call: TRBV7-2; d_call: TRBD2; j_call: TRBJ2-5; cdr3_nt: TGTGCCAGCAGCCAATCCCTAGCGGGGGGGCTAGAGACCCAGTACTTC; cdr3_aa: CASSQSLAGGLETQYF
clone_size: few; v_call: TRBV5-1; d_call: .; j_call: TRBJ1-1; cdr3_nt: TGCGCCAGCAGCCCACAGGGTATGGTGAACACTGAAGCTTTCTTT; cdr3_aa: CASSPQGMVNTEAFF
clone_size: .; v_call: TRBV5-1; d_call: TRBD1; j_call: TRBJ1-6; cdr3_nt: TGCGCCAGCAGCTTGGCGGACAGGGACCCAGGTTCACCCCTCCACTTT; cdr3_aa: CASSLADRDPGSPLHF
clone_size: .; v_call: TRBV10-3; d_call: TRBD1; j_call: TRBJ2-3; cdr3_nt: TGTGCCATCAGCCAGGGGACAGGGGATACGCAGTATTTT; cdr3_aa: CAISQGTGDTQYF
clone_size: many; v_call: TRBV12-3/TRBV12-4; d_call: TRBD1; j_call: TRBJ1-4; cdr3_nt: TGTGCCAGCACCCGACAGGGTTCGTACCAACTGTTTTTT; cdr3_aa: CASTRQGSYQLFF
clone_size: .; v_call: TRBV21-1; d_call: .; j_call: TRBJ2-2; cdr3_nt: TGTGCCTGCCCCGGCCAGGGGGCCGATGGGGAGCTGTTTTTT; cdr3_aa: CACPGQGADGELFF
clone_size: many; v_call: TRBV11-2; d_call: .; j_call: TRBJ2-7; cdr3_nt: TGTGCCAGCAGCCCCCCTGGGGTAGCCCGGAGGGACGAGCAGTACTTC; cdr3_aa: CASSPPGVARRDEQYF
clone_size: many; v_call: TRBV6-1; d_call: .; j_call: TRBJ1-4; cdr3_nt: TGTGCCAGCAGTGACCGATTGGCCCCTACAGGGACTCTCCTAGACAAACTGTTTTTT; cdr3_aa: CASSDRLAPTGTLLDKLFF
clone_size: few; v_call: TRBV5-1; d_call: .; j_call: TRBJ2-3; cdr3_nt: TGCGCCAGCAGCTTGGGTATGGGGAATAGCGCAGATACGCAGTATTTT; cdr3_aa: CASSLGMGNSADTQYF
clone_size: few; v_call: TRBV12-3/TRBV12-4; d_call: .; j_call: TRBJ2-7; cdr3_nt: TGTGCCAGCAGTCCCCGGTGGGGTCCACACGAGCAGTACTTC; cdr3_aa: CASSPRWGPHEQYF
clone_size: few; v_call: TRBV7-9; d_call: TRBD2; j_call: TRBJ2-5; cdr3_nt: TGTGCCAGCACCTTATATGCGGGGGGCGGAGAGACCCAGTACTTC; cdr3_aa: CASTLYAGGGETQYF
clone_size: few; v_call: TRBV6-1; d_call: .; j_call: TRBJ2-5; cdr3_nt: TGTGCCAGCAGTGAACCTACAGTACAAGAGACCCAGTACTTC; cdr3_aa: CASSEPTVQETQYF
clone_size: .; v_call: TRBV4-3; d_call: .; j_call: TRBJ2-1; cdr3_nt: TGCGCCAGCAGCCAAGAGGTGACGGTCCCCTACAATGAGCAGTTCTTC; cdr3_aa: CASSQEVTVPYNEQFF
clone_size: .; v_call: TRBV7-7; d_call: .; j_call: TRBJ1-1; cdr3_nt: TGTGCTAGCAGCTTAGAGGCTGGGACTGAAGCTTTCTTT; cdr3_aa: CASSLEAGTEAFF
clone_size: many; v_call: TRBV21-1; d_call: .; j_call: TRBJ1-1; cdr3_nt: TGTGCCAGCAGCCTCAATGAGGAGGGGTTCACTGAAGCTTTCTTT; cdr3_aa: CASSLNEEGFTEAFF
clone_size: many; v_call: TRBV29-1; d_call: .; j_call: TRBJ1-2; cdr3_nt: TGCAGCGCCAAAATCGGGAGACAGCTAAGCTATGGCTACACCTTC; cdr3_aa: CSAKIGRQLSYGYTF
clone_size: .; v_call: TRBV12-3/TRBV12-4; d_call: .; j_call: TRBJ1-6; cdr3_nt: TGTGCCAGCAGTTTTGTCTCCTATAATTCACCCCTCCACTTT; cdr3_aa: CASSFVSYNSPLHF
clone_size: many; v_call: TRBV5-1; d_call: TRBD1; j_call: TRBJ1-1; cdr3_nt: TGCGCCAGCAGCTTCCAGGGGGGAGTGAACACTGAAGCTTTCTTT; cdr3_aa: CASSFQGGVNTEAFF
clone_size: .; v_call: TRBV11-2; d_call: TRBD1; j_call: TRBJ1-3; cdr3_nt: TGTGCCAGCAGCAAGGACAGGGTCTCTGGAAACACCATATATTTT; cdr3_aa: CASSKDRVSGNTIYF
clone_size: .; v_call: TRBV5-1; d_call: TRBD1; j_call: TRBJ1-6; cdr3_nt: TGCGCCAGCAGCTTCAAGACAGGGGATGGTTCACCCCTCCACTTT; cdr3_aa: CASSFKTGDGSPLHF
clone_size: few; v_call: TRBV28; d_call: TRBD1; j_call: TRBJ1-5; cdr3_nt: TGTGCCAGCAGCCACCGACAGGGAGGGGGAAGGAGCAATCAGCCCCAGCATTTT; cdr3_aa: CASSHRQGGGRSNQPQHF
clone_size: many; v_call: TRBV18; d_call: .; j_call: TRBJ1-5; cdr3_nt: TGTGCCAGCTCACCAGCATCGGGCAATCAGCCCCAGCATTTT; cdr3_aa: CASSPASGNQPQHF
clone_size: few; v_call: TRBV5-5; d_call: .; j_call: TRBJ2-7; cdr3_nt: TGTGCCAGCAGCGCGGGATACAATGAGTACTTC; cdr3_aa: CASSAGYNEYF
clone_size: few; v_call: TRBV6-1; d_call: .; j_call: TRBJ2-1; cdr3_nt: TGTGCCAGCAGTGAACTGGGCTGGCTCAACAATGAGCAGTTCTTC; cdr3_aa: CASSELGWLNNEQFF
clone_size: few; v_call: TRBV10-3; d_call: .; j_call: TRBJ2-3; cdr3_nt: TGTGCCATCAGTGAGTCTTATTATTCAGATACGCAGTATTTT; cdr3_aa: CAISESYYSDTQYF
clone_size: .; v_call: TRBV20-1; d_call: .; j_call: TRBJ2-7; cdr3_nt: TGCAGTGCTAGCTACAGGCCCTTCGAGCAGTACTTC; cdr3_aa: CSASYRPFEQYF
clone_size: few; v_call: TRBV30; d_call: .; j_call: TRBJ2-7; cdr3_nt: TGTGCCTGGAACCGGGACTTAGGGGGGCACGAGCAGTACTTC; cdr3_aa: CAWNRDLGGHEQYF
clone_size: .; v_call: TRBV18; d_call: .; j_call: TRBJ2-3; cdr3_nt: TGTGCCAGCTCACCAGGGATGAGGGGCACAGATACGCAGTATTTT; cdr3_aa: CASSPGMRGTDTQYF
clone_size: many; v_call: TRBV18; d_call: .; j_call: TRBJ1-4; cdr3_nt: TGTGCCAGCTCACCCACGGAGGGAGCCTATGAAAAACTGTTTTTT; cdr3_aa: CASSPTEGAYEKLFF
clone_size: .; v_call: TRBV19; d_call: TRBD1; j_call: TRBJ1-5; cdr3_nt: TGTGCCAGTAGTGGGTCAGGGGGCGGACAGCCCCAGCATTTT; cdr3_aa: CASSGSGGGQPQHF
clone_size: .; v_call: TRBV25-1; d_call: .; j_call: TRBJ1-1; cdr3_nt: TGTGCCAGCAGGTCCGCCGAAGCTTTCTTT; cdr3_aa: CASRSAEAFF
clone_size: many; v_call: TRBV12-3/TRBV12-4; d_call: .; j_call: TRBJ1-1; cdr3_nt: TGTGCCAGCAGCGCCCAGGATGACGCGGGGGCTTTCTTT; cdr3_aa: CASSAQDDAGAFF
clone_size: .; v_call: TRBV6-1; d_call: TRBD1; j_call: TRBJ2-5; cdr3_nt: TGTGCCAGCAGTGAAGACGGGACAGGGTACCAAGAGACCCAGTACTTC; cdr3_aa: CASSEDGTGYQETQYF
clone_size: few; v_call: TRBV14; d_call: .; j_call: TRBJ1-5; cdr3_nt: TGTGCCAGCAGCCCTAACACGAACAGGGAGGGCTATAGCAATCAGCCCCAGCATTTT; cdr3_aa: CASSPNTNREGYSNQPQHF